The clone carrying this T cell receptor (beta chain) has only a few counts. The CDR3 covers 17 residues. J lost 0 bases, V lost 2 bases, and 6 bases had no gene match. MiXCR, applied by TCRdb to the 5' RACE reads, yields one record per CDR3 protein. The sample holds over 200,000 distinct CDR3 sequences, approximately 9% seen once. The data were taken from a study of identical twins. This clonotype originated in a woman under 30 in good health. V and J are TRBV6-7 and TRBJ1-5, with TRBD1 identical over 8 bases. TRBV6-7 is an ORF, and what it does is uncertain. Sequencing used memory (CD45RO+) T cells sorted from blood. As DNA, the CDR3 is TGTGCCAGCAGTTACCGAGCGACAGGGGATAGCAATCAGCCCCAGCATTTT. This translates into CASSYRATGDSNQPQHF.